The 14 T cell receptor beta chains listed next were all sequenced from one sample in a study of shared clonotypes between healthy human individuals. Naive CD8 cells, CD45RO-negative and positively selected for CCR7, excluded terminally differentiated effector memory CD45RA+ cells. TCRdb keeps only in-frame clones here, not all; method: immunoSEQ multiplex PCR. The sample has millions of clones, about 92% seen once. Sequenced input: naive CD8+ T cells from PBMCs. These receptors came from a man aged 18 to 35 in good health. Some clones in this sample may be carry-over from other donors' samples.

V gene TRBV27 combines with J gene TRBJ1-2; D remains ambiguous. V lost 0 bases and J 4 bases, leaving 12 bases between the germline ends. The CDR3 totals 15 residues. Germline V gene sequence: CDR1 MNHEY, CDR2 SMNVEV (reference sequence). CDR3 amino acids: CASSLSAGTTYGYTF. CDR3 DNA sequence: TGTGCCAGCAGTTTATCGGCCGGTACGACCTATGGCTACACCTTC.

The V gene is TRBV5-6, the J gene TRBJ1-1; D is uncertain. Trimming removed 4 bases at V and 1 base at J, with 14 bases between. This CDR3 has 15 amino acids. In germline, CDR1 is SGHDT, CDR2 YYEEEE. CDR3 region: CASSRLSWGNTEAFF. The CDR3 DNA follows: TGTGCCAGCAGCCGACTTTCTTGGGGGAACACTGAAGCTTTCTTT. Drawing the rest from reference TRBV5-6 and TRBJ1-1, the complete variable domain is DAGVTQSPTHLIKTRGQQVTLRCSPKSGHDTVSWYQQALGQGPQFIFQYYEEEERQRGNFPDRFSGHQFPNYSSELNVNALLLGDSALYLCASSRLSWGNTEAFFGQGTRLTVV.

This sequence joins TRBV7-6 and TRBJ2-2, with a weak D call TRBD1 (5 bases). Trimming removed 0 bases at V and 2 bases at J, with 7 bases between. This CDR3 has 15 residues. Germline values: CDR1 SGHVS, CDR2 FNYEAQ. CDR3 sequence: CASSLATENTGELFF. The CDR3 DNA follows: TGTGCCAGCAGCTTAGCGACAGAAAACACCGGGGAGCTGTTTTTT.

The rearrangement joins TRBV7-9 to TRBJ2-2; D possibly corresponds to TRBD1 (6 bases). The CDR3 runs 14 residues. Germline lookup yields CDR1 SEHNR and CDR2 FQNEAQ (reference sequence). V was cut by 8 bases and J by 5 bases, with 15 bases left in between. The CDR3 reads CASLGGDSTGELFF. The CDR3 region has the DNA TGTGCCAGCCTAGGGGGTGACAGTACCGGGGAGCTGTTTTTT.

With regard to this clone: One end of the junction varies from germline; a read error may be responsible. The chain links TRBV6-5 to TRBJ2-1; D is possibly TRBD2 (6 bases). This CDR3 comprises 14 residues. The germline CDR1 and CDR2 sequences are MNHEY and SVGAGI. The CDR3 sequence is CASSSPAPSEELLF. DNA for the CDR3: TGTGCCAGCAGCTCTCCAGCCCCTAGCGAAGAGCTCCTCTTC.

As for this clone: Other DNA variants within this sample encode the same CDR3. The rearrangement links TRBV5-1 to TRBJ2-7; D is unresolved. Trimming shortened V by 0 bases and J by 4 bases, and 8 bases separated the two germline ends. Germline CDR1 and CDR2: SGHRS and YFSETQ. The CDR3 is 13 residues long. CDR3 in amino acids: CASSLVPEYEQYF. As DNA, the CDR3 is TGCGCCAGCAGCTTGGTACCGGAATACGAGCAGTACTTC.

This clone occurred once. The chain combines TRBV19 with TRBJ2-2, with 7 bases that match TRBD2. This CDR3 has 15 amino acids. The V segment lost 4 bases and the J segment 3 bases; nucleotides outside the gene matches: 5. The germline CDR1 and CDR2 sequences are LNHDA and SQIVND (reference sequence). The CDR3 nucleotides read TGTGCCAGTAGTACCCGGGGAGGGTACACCGGGGAGCTGTTTTTT. It translates to CASSTRGGYTGELFF.

J is TRBJ2-4 and V is TRBV4-3; the match to TRBD2 covers 8 bases. CDR1 is LGHNA and CDR2 is YSLEER in the germline V gene. This CDR3 comprises 17 residues. With 0 bases clipped from V and 1 base from J, the junction kept 5 bases outside the gene matches. The CDR3 DNA follows: TGCGCCAGCAGCCAAGATCCAGCGGGGGCGGCCAAAAACATTCAGTACTTC. It encodes CASSQDPAGAAKNIQYF.

V usage is TRBV6-1 and J usage is TRBJ1-1; D gene unclear. The CDR3 totals 12 residues. Germline V lookup: CDR1 MNHNS, CDR2 SASEGT. With 2 bases removed from V and 0 bases from J, the gap between germline ends came to 1 base. The CDR3 loop reads CASSEMNTEAFF. CDR3 DNA sequence: TGTGCCAGCAGTGAAATGAACACTGAAGCTTTCTTT.

V and J are TRBV28 and TRBJ1-5; D gene ambiguous. CDR1 MDHEN and CDR2 SYDVKM come from the germline V gene. The CDR3 is 17 residues long. Trimming removed 3 bases at V and 2 bases at J, with 17 bases between. CDR3 amino acids: CASSFRATKMGNQPQHF. The CDR3 DNA reads as TGTGCCAGCAGTTTTCGGGCGACCAAAATGGGCAATCAGCCCCAGCATTTT.

This rearrangement joins TRBV28 to TRBJ1-5; the match to TRBD1 covers 12 bases. V lost 3 bases, J lost 6 bases, and 9 bases stayed unmatched. Germline V gives CDR1 MDHEN, CDR2 SYDVKM. This CDR3 contains 17 residues. CDR3 protein: CASSFLAGTGGSQPQHF. The CDR3 DNA reads TGTGCCAGCAGTTTTTTAGCCGGGACAGGGGGCAGTCAGCCCCAGCATTTT.

The gene calls are TRBV27 and TRBJ1-4; 11 bases are a match to TRBD1. This CDR3 has 15 residues. Germline V gene sequence: CDR1 MNHEY, CDR2 SMNVEV (reference sequence). J lost 8 bases, V lost 5 bases, and 7 bases had no gene match. CDR3 region: CASSTDRGRGEKLFF. DNA of the CDR3: TGTGCCAGCAGTACGGACAGGGGGCGGGGCGAAAAACTGTTTTTT.

The rearrangement links TRBV27 to TRBJ1-2; a possible D gene is TRBD1 (6 bases). V gave up 6 bases and J gave up 8 bases, with 19 bases separating them. Germline V gene data show CDR1 as MNHEY and CDR2 as SMNVEV (reference sequence). The CDR3 covers 14 residues. Here the CDR3 DNA reads TGTGCCAGCAGGTTTACAGGGACTCCGGGGGGCTACACCTTC. Translating gives CASRFTGTPGGYTF.

The chain carries TRBV18 and TRBJ1-3; unclear D gene. V was trimmed by 3 bases and J by 0 bases, leaving 18 bases between them. The CDR3 totals 18 residues. Germline V CDR1 and CDR2: KGHSH, LQKENI. In nucleotides, the CDR3 is TGTGCCAGCTCACCCGACTCTTACCGTGTCAGCTCTGGAAACACCATATATTTT. Its translation: CASSPDSYRVSSGNTIYF.